This T cell receptor beta chain derives from a study of technical replicates of blood from a few donors. TCRdb's table, derived via immunoSEQ multiplex PCR, lists solely in-frame clones and lacks some. Altogether about 82,000 clones are present, over 90% being singletons, with the ten largest covering 0.39%. V shed 2 bases and J 7 bases; nucleotides not matched to a gene: 11. The CDR3 covers 16 residues. Germline V lookup: CDR1 SGHVS, CDR2 FNYEAQ. The source of this sequence is a human donor in good health. This chain uses TRBV7-6 with TRBJ1-2; 9 nucleotides match TRBD1. Input material: T cells isolated from PBMCs. The CDR3 DNA reads as TGTGCCAGCAGCTTACGCGGGGGACAGGGCATGGGTGGCTACACCTTC. Translation: CASSLRGGQGMGGYTF.